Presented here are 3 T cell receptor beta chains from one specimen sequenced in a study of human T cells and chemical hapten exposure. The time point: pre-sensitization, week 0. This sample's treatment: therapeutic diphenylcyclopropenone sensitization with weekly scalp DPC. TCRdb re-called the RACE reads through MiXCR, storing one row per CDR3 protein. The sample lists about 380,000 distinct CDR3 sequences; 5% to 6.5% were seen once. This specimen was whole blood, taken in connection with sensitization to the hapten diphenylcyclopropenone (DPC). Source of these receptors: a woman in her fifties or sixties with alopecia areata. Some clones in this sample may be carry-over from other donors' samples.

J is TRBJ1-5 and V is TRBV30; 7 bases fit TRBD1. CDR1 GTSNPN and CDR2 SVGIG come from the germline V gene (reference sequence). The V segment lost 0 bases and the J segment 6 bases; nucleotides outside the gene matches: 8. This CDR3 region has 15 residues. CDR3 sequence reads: CAWSVPDRDIQPQHF. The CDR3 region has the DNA TGTGCCTGGAGTGTACCCGACAGGGATATTCAGCCCCAGCATTTT.

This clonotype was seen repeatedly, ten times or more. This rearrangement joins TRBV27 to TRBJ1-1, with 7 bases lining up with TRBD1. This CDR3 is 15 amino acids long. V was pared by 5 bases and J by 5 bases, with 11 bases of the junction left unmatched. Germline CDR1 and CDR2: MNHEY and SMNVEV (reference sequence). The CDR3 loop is CASSHSTGIGTEAFF. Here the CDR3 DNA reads TGTGCCAGCAGTCACTCGACAGGGATTGGGACTGAAGCTTTCTTT.

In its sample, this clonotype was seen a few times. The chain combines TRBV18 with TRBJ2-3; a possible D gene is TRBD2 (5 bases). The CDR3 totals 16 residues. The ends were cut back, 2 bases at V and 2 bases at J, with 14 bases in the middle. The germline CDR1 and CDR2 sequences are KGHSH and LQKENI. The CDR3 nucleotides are TGTGCCAGCTCACCATTAGCCGGAGGTATCACAGATACGCAGTATTTT. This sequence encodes CASSPLAGGITDTQYF.